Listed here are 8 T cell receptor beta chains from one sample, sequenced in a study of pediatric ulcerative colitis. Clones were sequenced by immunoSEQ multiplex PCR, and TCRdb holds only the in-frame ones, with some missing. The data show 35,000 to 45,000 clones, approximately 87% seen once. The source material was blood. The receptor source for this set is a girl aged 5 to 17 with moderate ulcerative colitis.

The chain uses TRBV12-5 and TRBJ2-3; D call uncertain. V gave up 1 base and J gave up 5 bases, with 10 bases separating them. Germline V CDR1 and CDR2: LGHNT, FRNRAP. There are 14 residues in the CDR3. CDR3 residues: CASGLGVKGDTQYF. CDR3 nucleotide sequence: TGTGCTAGTGGTTTGGGGGTGAAAGGAGATACGCAGTATTTT.

In DNA, the CDR3 is TGTGCCAGCAACGGACAGGGGCCCCTAGGTACGCAGTATTTT. This gives the protein CASNGQGPLGTQYF. The chain is built from TRBV27 and TRBJ2-3, with 9 bases matching TRBD1. The CDR3 sequence is 14 residues long. V was clipped by 7 bases and J by 8 bases; unmatched bases: 10. Germline CDR1 MNHEY, CDR2 SMNVEV (reference sequence).

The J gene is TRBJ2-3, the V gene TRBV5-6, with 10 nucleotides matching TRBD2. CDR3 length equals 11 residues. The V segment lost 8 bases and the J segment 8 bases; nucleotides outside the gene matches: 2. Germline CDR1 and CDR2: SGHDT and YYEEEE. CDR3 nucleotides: TGTGCCAGTATAGCGGGGGGTACGCAGTATTTT. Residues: CASIAGGTQYF.

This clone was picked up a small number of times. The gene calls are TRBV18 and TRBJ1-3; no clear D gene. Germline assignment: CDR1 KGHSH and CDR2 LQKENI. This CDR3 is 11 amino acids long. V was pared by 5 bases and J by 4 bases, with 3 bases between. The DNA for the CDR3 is TGTGCCAGCTCAGCCGGAAACACCATATATTTT. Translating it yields CASSAGNTIYF.

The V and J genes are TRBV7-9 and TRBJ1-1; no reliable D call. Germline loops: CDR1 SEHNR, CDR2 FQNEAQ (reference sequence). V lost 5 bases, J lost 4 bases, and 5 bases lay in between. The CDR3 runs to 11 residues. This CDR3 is CASSKSTEAFF. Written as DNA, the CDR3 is TGTGCCAGCAGCAAAAGCACTGAAGCTTTCTTT.

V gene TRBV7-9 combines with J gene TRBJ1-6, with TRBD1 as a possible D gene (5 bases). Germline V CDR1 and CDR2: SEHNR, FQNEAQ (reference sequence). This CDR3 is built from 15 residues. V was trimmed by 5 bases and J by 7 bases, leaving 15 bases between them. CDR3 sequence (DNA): TGTGCCAGCAGCCCGGGGACGGGTGCGAATTCACCCCTCCACTTT. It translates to CASSPGTGANSPLHF.

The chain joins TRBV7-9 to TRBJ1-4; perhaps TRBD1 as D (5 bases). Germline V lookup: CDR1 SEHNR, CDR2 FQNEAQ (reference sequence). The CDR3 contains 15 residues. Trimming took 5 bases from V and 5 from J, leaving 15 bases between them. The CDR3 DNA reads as TGTGCCAGCAGCCAGCCGGGACGGGGGAATGAAAAACTGTTTTTT. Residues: CASSQPGRGNEKLFF.

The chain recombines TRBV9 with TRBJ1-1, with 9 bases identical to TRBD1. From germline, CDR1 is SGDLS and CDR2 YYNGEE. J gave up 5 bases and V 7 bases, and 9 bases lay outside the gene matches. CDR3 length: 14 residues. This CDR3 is CASGSGQGGTEAFF. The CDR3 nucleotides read TGTGCCAGCGGCTCGGGACAGGGAGGGACTGAAGCTTTCTTT. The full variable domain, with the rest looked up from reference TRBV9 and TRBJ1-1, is DSGVTQTPKHLITATGQRVTLRCSPRSGDLSVYWYQQSLDQGLQFLIQYYNGEERAKGNILERFSAQQFPDLHSELNLSSLELGDSALYFCASGSGQGGTEAFFGQGTRLTVV.